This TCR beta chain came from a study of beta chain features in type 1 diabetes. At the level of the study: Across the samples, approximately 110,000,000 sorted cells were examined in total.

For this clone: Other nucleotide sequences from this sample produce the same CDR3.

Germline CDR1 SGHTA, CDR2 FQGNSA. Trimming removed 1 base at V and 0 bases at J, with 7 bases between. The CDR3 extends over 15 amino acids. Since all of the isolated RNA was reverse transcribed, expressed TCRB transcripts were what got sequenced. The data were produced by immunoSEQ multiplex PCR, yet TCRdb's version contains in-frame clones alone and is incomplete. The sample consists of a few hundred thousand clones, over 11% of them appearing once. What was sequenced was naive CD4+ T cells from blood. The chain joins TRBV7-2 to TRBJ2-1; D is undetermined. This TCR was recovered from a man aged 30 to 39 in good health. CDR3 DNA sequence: TGTGCCAGCAGCTTAGTCACTGGCTCCTACAATGAGCAGTTCTTC. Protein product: CASSLVTGSYNEQFF.